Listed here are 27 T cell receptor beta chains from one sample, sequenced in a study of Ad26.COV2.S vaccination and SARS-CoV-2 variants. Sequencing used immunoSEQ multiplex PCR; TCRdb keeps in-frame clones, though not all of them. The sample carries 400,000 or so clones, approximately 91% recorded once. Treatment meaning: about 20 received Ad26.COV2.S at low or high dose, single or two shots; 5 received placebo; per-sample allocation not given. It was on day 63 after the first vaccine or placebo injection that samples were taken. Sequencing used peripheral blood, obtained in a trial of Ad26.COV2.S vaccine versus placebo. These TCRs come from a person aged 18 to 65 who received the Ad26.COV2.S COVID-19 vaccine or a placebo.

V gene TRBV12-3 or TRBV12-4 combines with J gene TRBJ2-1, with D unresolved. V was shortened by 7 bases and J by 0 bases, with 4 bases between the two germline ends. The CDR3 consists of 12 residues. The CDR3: CASTPSYNEQFF. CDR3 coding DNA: TGTGCCAGCACTCCCTCCTACAATGAGCAGTTCTTC.

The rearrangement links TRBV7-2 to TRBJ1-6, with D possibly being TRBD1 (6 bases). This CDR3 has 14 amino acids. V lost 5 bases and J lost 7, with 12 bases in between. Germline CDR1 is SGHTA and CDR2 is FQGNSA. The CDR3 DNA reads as TGTGCCAGCAGCATAGGACAGCCAAATTCACCCCTCCACTTT. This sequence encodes CASSIGQPNSPLHF.

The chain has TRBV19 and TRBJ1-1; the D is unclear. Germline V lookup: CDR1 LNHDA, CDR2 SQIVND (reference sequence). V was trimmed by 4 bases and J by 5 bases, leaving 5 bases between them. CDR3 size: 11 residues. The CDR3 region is CASSKRTEAFF. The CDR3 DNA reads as TGTGCCAGTAGTAAAAGAACTGAAGCTTTCTTT.

For the CDR3, the DNA is TGTGCCAGCAGCCAGATGACTGACGGGGAGCTGTTTTTT. This sequence encodes CASSQMTDGELFF. The chain carries TRBV3-1 (or the pseudogene TRBV3-2) and TRBJ2-2; D call uncertain. In germline, CDR1 is LGHDT, CDR2 YNNKEL (reference sequence). CDR3 size: 13 residues. Trimming removed 3 bases from V and 7 bases from J, with 9 bases in between.

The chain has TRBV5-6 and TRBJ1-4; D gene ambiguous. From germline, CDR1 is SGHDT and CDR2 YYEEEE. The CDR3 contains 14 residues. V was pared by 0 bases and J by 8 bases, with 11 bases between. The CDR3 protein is CASSLVGLREKLFF. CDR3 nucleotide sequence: TGTGCCAGCAGCTTGGTGGGGTTGAGAGAAAAACTGTTTTTT.

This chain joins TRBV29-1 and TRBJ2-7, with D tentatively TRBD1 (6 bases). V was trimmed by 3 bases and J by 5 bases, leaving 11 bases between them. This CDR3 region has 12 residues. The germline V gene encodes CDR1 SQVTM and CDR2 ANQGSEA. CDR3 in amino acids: CSVEEQGNEQYF. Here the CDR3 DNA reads TGCAGCGTTGAGGAACAGGGAAACGAGCAGTACTTC.

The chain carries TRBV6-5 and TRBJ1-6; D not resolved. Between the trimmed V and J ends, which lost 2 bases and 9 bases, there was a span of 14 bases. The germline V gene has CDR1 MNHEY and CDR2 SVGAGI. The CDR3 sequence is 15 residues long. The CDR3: CASSYPGRESSPLHF. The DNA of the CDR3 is TGTGCCAGCAGTTACCCCGGACGGGAGTCTTCACCCCTCCACTTT.

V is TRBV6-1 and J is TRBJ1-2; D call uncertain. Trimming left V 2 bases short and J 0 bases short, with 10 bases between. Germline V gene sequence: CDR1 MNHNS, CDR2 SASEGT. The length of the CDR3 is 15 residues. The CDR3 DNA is TGTGCCAGCAGTGAAAAAGACTCCCCTAACTATGGCTACACCTTC. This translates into CASSEKDSPNYGYTF.

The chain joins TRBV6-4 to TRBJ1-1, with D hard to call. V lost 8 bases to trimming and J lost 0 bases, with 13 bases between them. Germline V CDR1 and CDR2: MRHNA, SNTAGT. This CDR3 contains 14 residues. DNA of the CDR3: TGTGCCAGCCGTGGGCTCCCTATGAACACTGAAGCTTTCTTT. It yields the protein CASRGLPMNTEAFF.

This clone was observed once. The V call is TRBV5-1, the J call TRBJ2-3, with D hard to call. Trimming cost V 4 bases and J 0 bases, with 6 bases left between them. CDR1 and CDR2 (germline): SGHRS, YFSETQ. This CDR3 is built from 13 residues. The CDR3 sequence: CASSRRSTDTQYF. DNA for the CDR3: TGCGCCAGCAGCCGGCGGAGCACAGATACGCAGTATTTT.

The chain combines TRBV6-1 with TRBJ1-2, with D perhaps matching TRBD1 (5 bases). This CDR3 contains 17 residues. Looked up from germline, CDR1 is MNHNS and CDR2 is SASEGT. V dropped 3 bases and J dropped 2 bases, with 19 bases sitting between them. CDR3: CASSEAAHTGVNYGYTF. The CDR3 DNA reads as TGTGCCAGCAGTGAGGCCGCCCACACAGGAGTCAACTATGGCTACACCTTC.

Written as DNA, the CDR3 is TGTGCCAGCAGCCTTCCGGGACAGGGGATCAATGAGCAGTTCTTC. The encoded protein is CASSLPGQGINEQFF. The chain has TRBV7-2 and TRBJ2-1; 10 bases map to TRBD1. The CDR3 runs 15 residues. Germline-derived CDR1 and CDR2 are SGHTA and FQGNSA. V trimming: 5 bases; J trimming: 6 bases; junction bases outside the gene matches: 7.

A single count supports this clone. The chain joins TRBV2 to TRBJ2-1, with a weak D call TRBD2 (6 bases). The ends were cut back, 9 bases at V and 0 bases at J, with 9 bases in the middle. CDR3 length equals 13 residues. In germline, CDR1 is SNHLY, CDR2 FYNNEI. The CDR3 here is CARAGSSYNEQFF. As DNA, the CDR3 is TGTGCCAGAGCGGGTAGCTCCTACAATGAGCAGTTCTTC.

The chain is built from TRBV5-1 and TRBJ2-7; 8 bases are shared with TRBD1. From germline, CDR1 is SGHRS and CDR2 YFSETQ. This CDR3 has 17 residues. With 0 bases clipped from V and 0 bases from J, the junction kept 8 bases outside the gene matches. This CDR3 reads CASSLGPSGTGSYEQYF. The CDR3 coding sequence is TGCGCCAGCAGCTTGGGCCCCTCCGGGACAGGCTCCTACGAGCAGTACTTC.

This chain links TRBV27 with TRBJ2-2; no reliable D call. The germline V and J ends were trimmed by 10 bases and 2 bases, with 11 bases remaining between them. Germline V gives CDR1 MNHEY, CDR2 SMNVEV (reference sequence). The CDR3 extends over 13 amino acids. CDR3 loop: CAIGSVNTGELFF. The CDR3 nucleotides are TGTGCCATCGGCTCCGTAAACACCGGGGAGCTGTTTTTT.

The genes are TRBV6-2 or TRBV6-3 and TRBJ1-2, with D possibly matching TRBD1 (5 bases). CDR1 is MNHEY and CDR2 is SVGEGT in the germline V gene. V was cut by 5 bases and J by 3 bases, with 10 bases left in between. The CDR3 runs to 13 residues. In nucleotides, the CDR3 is TGTGCCAGCAGTCCGACAGAGTACTATGGCTACACCTTC. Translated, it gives CASSPTEYYGYTF.

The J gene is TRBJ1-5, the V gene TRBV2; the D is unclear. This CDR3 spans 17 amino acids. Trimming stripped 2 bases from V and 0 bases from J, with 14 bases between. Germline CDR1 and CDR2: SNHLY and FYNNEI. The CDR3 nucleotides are TGTGCCAGCAGTGAACGGATCGGGCTATATAGCAATCAGCCCCAGCATTTT. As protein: CASSERIGLYSNQPQHF.

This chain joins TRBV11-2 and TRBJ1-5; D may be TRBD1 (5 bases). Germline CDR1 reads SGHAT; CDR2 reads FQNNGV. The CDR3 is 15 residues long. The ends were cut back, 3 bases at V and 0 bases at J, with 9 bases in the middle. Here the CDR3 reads CASSLGQLSNQPQHF. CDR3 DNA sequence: TGTGCCAGCAGCTTGGGGCAGCTTAGCAATCAGCCCCAGCATTTT.

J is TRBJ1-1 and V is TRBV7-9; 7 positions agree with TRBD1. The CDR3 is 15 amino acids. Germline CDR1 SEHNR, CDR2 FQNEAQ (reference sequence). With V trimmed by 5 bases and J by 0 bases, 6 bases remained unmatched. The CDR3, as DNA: TGTGCCAGCAGCCAGGGACAGAGAGTGAACACTGAAGCTTTCTTT. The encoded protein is CASSQGQRVNTEAFF.

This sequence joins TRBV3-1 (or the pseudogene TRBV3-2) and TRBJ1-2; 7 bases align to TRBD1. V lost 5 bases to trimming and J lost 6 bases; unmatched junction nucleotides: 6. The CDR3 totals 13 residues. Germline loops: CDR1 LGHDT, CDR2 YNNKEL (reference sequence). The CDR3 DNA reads TGTGCCAGCAGCTACAGGGGCGCAGATGGCTACACCTTC. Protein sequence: CASSYRGADGYTF.

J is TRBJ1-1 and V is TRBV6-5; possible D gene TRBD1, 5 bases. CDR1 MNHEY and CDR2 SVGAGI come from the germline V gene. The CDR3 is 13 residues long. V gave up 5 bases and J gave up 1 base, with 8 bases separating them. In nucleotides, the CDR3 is TGTGCCAGCAGTAGGACAAAGAACACTGAAGCTTTCTTT. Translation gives CASSRTKNTEAFF.

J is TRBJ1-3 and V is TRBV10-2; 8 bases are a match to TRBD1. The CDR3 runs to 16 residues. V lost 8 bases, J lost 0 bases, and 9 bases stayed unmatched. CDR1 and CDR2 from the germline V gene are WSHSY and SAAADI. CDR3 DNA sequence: TGCGCCAGCGGACCTACAGGGGGGGGCTCTGGAAACACCATATATTTT. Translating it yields CASGPTGGGSGNTIYF.

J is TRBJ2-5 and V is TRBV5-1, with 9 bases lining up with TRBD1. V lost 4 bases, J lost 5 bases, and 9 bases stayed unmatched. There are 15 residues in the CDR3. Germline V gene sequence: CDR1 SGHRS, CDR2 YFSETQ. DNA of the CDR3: TGCGCCAGCAGCACCGGACAGGGGATCGGGGAGACCCAGTACTTC. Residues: CASSTGQGIGETQYF.

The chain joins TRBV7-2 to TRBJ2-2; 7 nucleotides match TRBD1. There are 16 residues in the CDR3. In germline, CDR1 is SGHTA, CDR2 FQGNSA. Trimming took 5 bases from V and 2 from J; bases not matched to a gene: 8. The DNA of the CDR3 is TGTGCCAGCAGCCCCCACAGGGGCGATAACACCGGGGAGCTGTTTTTT. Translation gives CASSPHRGDNTGELFF.

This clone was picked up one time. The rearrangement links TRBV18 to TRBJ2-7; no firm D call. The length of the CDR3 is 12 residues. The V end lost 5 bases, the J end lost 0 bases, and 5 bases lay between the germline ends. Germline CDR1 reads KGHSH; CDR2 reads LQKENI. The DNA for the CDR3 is TGTGCCAGCTCAGCCAGCTCCTACGAGCAGTACTTC. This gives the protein CASSASSYEQYF.

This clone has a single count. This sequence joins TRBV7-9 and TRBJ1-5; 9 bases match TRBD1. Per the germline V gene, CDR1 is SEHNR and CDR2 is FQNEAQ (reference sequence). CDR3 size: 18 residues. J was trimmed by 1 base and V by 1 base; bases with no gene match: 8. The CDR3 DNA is TGTGCCAGCAGCTTAGTGGCCGACAGGGGGAAAAGCAATCAGCCCCAGCATTTT. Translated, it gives CASSLVADRGKSNQPQHF.

CDR3 sequence: CASSLRWQGAGETQYF. The CDR3 coding sequence is TGTGCCAGCAGTTTAAGGTGGCAGGGGGCTGGTGAGACCCAGTACTTC. The rearrangement uses TRBV27 and TRBJ2-5; TRBD1 aligns across 8 bases. The CDR3 is 16 residues long. The germline V gene encodes CDR1 MNHEY and CDR2 SMNVEV (reference sequence). V dropped 2 bases and J dropped 5; count of bases not matched to a gene: 10.